This T cell receptor beta chain is drawn from a study of blood T cell repertoires in COVID-19. CDR1 is SEHNR and CDR2 is FQNEAQ in the germline V gene (reference sequence). The V end lost 1 base, the J end lost 7 bases, and 12 bases lay between the germline ends. The CDR3 spans 14 residues. Profiled with immunoSEQ multiplex PCR; TCRdb holds only in-frame clones, not every one. The table records roughly 97,000 clones, roughly 79% of them present only once. The V gene is TRBV7-9, the J gene TRBJ2-3; weak D call: TRBD2 (5 bases). Material: peripheral blood. The sequence was collected from a man between 65 and 85 years old with acute or convalescent COVID-19. The DNA of the CDR3 is TGTGCCAGCAGCTTAGAGGTTAGCGTAAATACGCAGTATTTT. Translating gives CASSLEVSVNTQYF.